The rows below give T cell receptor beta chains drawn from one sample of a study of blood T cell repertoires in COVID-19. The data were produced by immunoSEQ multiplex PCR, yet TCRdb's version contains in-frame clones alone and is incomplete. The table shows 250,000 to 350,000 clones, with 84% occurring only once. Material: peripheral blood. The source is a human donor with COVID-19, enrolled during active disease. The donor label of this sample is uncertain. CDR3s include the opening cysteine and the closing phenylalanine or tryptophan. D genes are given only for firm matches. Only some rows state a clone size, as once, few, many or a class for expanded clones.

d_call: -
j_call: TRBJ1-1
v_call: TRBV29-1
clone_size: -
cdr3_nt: TGCAGCGGCGCCATGGGGGAGGGCCGGGAAGCTTTCTTT
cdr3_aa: CSGAMGEGREAFF

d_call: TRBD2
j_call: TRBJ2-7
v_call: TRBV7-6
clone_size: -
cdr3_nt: TGTGCCAGCAGCTTTGGTTCTGGGACTAGCTACGAGCAGTACTTC
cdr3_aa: CASSFGSGTSYEQYF

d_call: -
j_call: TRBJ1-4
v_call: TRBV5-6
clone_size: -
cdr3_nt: TGTGCCAGCAGCTTGGTACAGGGTGAGGCTGAAAAAGGACTGTTTTTT
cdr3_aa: CASSLVQGEAEKGLFF

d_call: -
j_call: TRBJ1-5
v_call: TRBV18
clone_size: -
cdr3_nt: TGTGCCAGCTCACCACGCGGGGATCAGCCCCAGCATTTT
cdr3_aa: CASSPRGDQPQHF

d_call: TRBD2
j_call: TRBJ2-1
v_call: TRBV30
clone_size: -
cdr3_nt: TGTGCCTGGAGTTTGGCTAGCGGGAGTGGTTACTCCTACAATGAGCAGTTCTTC
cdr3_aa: CAWSLASGSGYSYNEQFF

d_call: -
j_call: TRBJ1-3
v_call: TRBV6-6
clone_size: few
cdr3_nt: TGTGCCAGCAGTTACCTAGGGGGAACCGGAAACACCATATATTTT
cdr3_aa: CASSYLGGTGNTIYF

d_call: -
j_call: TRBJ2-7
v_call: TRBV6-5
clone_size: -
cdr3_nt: TGTGCCAGCAGTTGGGGGCCAGGGTACGAGCAGTACTTC
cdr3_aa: CASSWGPGYEQYF

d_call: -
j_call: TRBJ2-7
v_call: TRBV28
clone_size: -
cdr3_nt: TGTGCCAGCAGTTTAGCCCCGCCGAGGTCCGAGCAGTACTTC
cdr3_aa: CASSLAPPRSEQYF

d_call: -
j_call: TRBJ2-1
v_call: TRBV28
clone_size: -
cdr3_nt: TGTGCCAGCAGCCGAACGGGCTTCGTTAGGGGGCAGTTCTTC
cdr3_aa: CASSRTGFVRGQFF

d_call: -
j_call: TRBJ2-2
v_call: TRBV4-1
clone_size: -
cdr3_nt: TGCGCCAGCAGCCAAGATCAGGGGACCGGGGAGCTGTTTTTT
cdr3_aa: CASSQDQGTGELFF

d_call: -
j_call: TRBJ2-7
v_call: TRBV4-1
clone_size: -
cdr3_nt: TGCGCCAGCAGCCCCTCGATGAGGAACGAGCAGTACTTC
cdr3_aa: CASSPSMRNEQYF

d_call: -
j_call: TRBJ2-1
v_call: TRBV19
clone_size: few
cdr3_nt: TGTGCCAGTAGTATAGAAGATTCCTACTACAATGAGCAGTTCTTC
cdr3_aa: CASSIEDSYYNEQFF

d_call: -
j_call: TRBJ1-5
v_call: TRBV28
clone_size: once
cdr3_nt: TGTGCCAGCAGTCAAACACAGGGCGGCGGCAATCAGCCCCAGCATTTT
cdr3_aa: CASSQTQGGGNQPQHF

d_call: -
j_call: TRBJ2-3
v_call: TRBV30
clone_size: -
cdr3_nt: TGTGCCTGGAGTCGGCAGGGACTTAGCACAGATACGCAGTATTTT
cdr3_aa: CAWSRQGLSTDTQYF

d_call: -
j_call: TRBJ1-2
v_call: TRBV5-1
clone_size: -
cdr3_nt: TGCGCCAGCAGCCCAGGGAATCGTCATGGCTACACCTTC
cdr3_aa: CASSPGNRHGYTF

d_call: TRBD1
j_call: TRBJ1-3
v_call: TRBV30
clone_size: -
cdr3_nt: TGTGCCTGGAGTGTACAGGGGAACACCATATATTTT
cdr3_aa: CAWSVQGNTIYF

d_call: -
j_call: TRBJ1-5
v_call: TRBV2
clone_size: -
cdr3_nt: TGTGCCAGCAGTCCTGATGGCCCCGCAAGTCAGCCCCAGCATTTT
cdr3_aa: CASSPDGPASQPQHF

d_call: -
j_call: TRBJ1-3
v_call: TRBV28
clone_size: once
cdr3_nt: TGTGCCAGCAGAGCAGGGTTGCCCTCTGGAAACACCATATATTTT
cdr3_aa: CASRAGLPSGNTIYF

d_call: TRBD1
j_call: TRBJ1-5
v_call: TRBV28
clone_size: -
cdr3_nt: TGTGCCAGTAGGACAGGGGATAATCAGCCCCAGCATTTT
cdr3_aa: CASRTGDNQPQHF

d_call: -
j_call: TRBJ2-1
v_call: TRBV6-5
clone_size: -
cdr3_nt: TGTGCCAGCAGTCCCATAGGGGGGGGCACGTGGTTCTTC
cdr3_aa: CASSPIGGGTWFF

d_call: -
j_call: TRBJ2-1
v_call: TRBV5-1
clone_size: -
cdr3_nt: TGCGCCACCACATCCCGGGATGAGCAGTTCTTC
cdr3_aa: CATTSRDEQFF

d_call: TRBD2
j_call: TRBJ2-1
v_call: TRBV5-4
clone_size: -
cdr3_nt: TGTGCCAGCACCGTACCTAAAGGACTAGCGGGAGGGTTATACAATGAGCAGTTCTTC
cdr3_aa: CASTVPKGLAGGLYNEQFF

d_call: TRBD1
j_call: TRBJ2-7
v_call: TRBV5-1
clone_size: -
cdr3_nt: TGCGCCAGCAGCTTGTTGACCACAGGGGGGTCCTCGGGGGAGCAGTACTTC
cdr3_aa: CASSLLTTGGSSGEQYF

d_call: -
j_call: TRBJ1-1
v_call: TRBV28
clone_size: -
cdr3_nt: TGTGCCAGCAGAAAGGGGGGGGAGCGGACTGAAGCTTTCTTT
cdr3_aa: CASRKGGERTEAFF

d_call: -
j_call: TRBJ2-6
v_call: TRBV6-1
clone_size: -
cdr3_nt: TGTGCCAGCAGTGAAGGACAGGCCTCTGGGGCCAACGTCCTGACTTTC
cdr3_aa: CASSEGQASGANVLTF

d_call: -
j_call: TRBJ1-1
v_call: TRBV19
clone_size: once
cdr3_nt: TGTGCCAGTAGTATGCTATCTAGGGGCAACACTGAAGCTTTCTTT
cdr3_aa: CASSMLSRGNTEAFF

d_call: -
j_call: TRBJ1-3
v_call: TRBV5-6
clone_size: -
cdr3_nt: TGTGCCAGCAGCTTGGAGAGAGGAAACACCATATATTTT
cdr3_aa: CASSLERGNTIYF

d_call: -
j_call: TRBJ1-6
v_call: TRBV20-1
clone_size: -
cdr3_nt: TGCAGTGCTAGTCGGGAGAGCTCCTATAATTCACCCCTCCACTTT
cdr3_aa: CSASRESSYNSPLHF

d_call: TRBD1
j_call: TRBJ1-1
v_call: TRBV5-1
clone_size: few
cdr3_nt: TGCGCCAGCAGCTTTCAGGGGGCGGGCACTGAAGCTTTCTTT
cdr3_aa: CASSFQGAGTEAFF

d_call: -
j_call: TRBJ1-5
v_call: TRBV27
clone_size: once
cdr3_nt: TGTGCCAGCAGTTTCCCGACAGGCAATCAGCCCCAGCATTTT
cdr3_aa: CASSFPTGNQPQHF

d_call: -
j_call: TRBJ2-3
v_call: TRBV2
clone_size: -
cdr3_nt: TGTGCCAGCAGTGAAGGGGAGATCGGCACAGATACGCAGTATTTT
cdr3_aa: CASSEGEIGTDTQYF

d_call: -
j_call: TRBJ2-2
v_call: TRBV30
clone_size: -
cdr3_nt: TGTGCCTGGAGTGTAGGCGGTTCCGGGGAGCTGTTTTTT
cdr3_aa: CAWSVGGSGELFF

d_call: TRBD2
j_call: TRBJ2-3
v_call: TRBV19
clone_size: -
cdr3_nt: TGTGCCAGTAGTATAGGTAGACTAGCGGGAATCTCAGATACGCAGTATTTT
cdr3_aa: CASSIGRLAGISDTQYF

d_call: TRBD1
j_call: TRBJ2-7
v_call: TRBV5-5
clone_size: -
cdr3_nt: TGTGCCAGCAGCCCACTGGGACAGGAGCTTACCTACGAGCAGTACTTC
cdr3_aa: CASSPLGQELTYEQYF

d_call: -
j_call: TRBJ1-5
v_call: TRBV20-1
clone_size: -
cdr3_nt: TGCAGTGCTAGTCGAAGGGAGGGGCGTCTTCAGCCCCAGCATTTT
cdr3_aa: CSASRREGRLQPQHF

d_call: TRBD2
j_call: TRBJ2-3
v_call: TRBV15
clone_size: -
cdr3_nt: TGTGCCACCAGCCCCGACTTAGCGGGAGGGCCGATAGATACGCAGTATTTT
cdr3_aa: CATSPDLAGGPIDTQYF

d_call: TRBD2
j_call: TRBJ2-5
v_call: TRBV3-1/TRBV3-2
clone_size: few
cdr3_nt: TGTGCCAGCAGCCAAGGTAGTAGCGGGGGACAAGAGACCCAGTACTTC
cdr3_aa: CASSQGSSGGQETQYF

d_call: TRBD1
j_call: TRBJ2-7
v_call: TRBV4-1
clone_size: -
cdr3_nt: TGCGCCAGCAGCCAAGATCGTAGGGCAGGGGGTTCCTACGAGCAGTACTTC
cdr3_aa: CASSQDRRAGGSYEQYF

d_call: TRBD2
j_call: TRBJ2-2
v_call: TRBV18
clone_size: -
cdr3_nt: TGTGCCAGCTCATTGAGGACTAGCGGTTACACCGGGGAGCTGTTTTTT
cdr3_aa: CASSLRTSGYTGELFF

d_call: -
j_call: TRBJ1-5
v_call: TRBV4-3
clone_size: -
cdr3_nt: TGCGCCAGCAGCCAAGATTGGGGCACTCAGCCCCAGCATTTT
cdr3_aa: CASSQDWGTQPQHF

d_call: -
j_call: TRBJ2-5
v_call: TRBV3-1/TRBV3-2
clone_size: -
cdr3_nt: TGTGCCAGCAGCCCCACACAGGGCGGGTACCAAGAGACCCAGTACTTC
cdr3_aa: CASSPTQGGYQETQYF

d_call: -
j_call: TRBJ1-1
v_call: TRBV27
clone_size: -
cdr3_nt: TGTGCCAGCAGTCCCGTCCTGCAGGCTGAAGCTTTCTTT
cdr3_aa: CASSPVLQAEAFF

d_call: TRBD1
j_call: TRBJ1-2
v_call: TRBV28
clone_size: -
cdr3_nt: TGTGCCAGCAGGCGGGACAGTAATTACTATGGCTACACCTTC
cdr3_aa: CASRRDSNYYGYTF

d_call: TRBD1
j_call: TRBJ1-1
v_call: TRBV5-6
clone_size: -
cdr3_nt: TGTGCCAGCAGCCGCGGACAGGGTGAAGCTTTCTTT
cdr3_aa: CASSRGQGEAFF

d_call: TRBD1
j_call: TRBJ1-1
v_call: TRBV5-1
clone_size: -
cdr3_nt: TGCGCCAGCAGTCCGGGACAGGCCTGGACTGAAGCTTTCTTT
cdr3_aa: CASSPGQAWTEAFF

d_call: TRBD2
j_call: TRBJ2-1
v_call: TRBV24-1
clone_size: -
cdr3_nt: TGTGCCACCAGTGAACTAGCGGGAGTTGATGAGCAGTTCTTC
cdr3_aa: CATSELAGVDEQFF

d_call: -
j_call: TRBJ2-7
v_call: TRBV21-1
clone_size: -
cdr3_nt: TGTGCCAGCAGCAAAGTTAAGGGGCATGAGGACGAGCAGTACTTC
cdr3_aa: CASSKVKGHEDEQYF

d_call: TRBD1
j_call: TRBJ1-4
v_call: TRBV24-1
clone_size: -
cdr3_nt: TGTGCCACCACCGACGTGGTAGGGGGCCTAAATGAAAAACTGTTTTTT
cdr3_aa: CATTDVVGGLNEKLFF

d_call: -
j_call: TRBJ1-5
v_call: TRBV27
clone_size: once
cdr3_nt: TGTGCCAGCAGTTTATCTTACCCCGGGAGACAGCCCAATCAGCCCCAGCATTTT
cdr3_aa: CASSLSYPGRQPNQPQHF

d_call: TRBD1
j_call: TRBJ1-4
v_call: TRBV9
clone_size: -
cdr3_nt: TGTGCCAGCAGCTTCCAGACAGGGCGAGAGGAAAAACTGTTTTTT
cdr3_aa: CASSFQTGREEKLFF

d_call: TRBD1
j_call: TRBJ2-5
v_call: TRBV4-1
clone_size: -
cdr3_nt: TGCGCCAGCAGCCGGGACAGTGGAAAAGAGACCCAGTACTTC
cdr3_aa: CASSRDSGKETQYF